What follows are 21 T cell receptor beta chains derived from one specimen sequenced in a study of blood T cell repertoires in COVID-19. Method: immunoSEQ multiplex PCR; TCRdb's copy keeps in-frame clones and lacks some. This sample has 100,000 or so clones, with about 96% found just once. Material for sequencing was peripheral blood. The receptor source for this set is a human donor with active COVID-19. The donor label of this sample is uncertain.

This clone was observed once. This rearrangement joins TRBV7-6 to TRBJ1-3, with D uncertain. This CDR3 spans 14 amino acids. Germline values: CDR1 SGHVS, CDR2 FNYEAQ. V was trimmed by 5 bases and J by 3 bases, leaving 11 bases between them. This chain's CDR3 is CASSPGSIGNTIYF. CDR3 sequence (DNA): TGTGCCAGCAGCCCCGGGAGCATTGGAAACACCATATATTTT.

The gene calls are TRBV6-5 and TRBJ2-1, with D possibly TRBD1 on 5 matching bases. This CDR3 contains 14 residues. Deletions cut 7 bases from V and 4 bases from J, with 14 bases between. Germline CDR1 and CDR2: MNHEY and SVGAGI. The CDR3 protein is CASKDNTKYNEQFF. In DNA form, the CDR3 reads TGTGCCAGCAAGGACAACACAAAATACAATGAGCAGTTCTTC.

Here the CDR3 reads CASSVDSPGSGANVLTF. In DNA form, the CDR3 reads TGTGCCAGCAGCGTGGACAGTCCGGGCTCTGGGGCCAACGTCCTGACTTTC. The chain is built from TRBV9 and TRBJ2-6, with a weak D call TRBD1 (6 bases). Trimming took off 2 bases at V and 0 bases at J, with 12 bases between the two ends. This CDR3 has 17 amino acids. Germline lookup yields CDR1 SGDLS and CDR2 YYNGEE.

This clone appeared a single time. This chain links TRBV5-1 with TRBJ1-3; 8 nucleotides line up with TRBD1. Germline lookup yields CDR1 SGHRS and CDR2 YFSETQ. The CDR3 length is 16 residues. Germline trimming cut 4 bases from V and 4 bases from J; bases unmatched to any gene: 10. The CDR3 DNA reads as TGCGCCAGCAGCCCAATGACAGGGGTAACGGGAAACACCATATATTTT. Protein product: CASSPMTGVTGNTIYF. Drawing the rest from reference TRBV5-1 and TRBJ1-3, the complete variable domain is KAGVTQTPRYLIKTRGQQVTLSCSPISGHRSVSWYQQTPGQGLQFLFEYFSETQRNKGNFPGRFSGRQFSNSRSEMNVSTLELGDSALYLCASSPMTGVTGNTIYFGEGSWLTVV.

The V call is TRBV3-1 (or the pseudogene TRBV3-2), the J call TRBJ1-3; 8 bases are shared with TRBD1. CDR3 size: 14 residues. In germline, CDR1 is LGHDT, CDR2 YNNKEL (reference sequence). Trimming took 5 bases from V and 7 from J; bases not matched to a gene: 7. CDR3 nucleotides: TGTGCCAGCAGCTCCGGACAGGGAGGGAACACCATATATTTT. This gives the protein CASSSGQGGNTIYF.

V is TRBV5-1 and J is TRBJ2-1, with D unresolved. The CDR3 has 13 residues. Looked up from germline, CDR1 is SGHRS and CDR2 is YFSETQ. V gave up 1 base and J gave up 6 bases, with 8 bases separating them. The CDR3 protein is CASSLSLSNEQFF. CDR3 in DNA: TGCGCCAGCAGCTTGTCCCTAAGCAATGAGCAGTTCTTC.

This chain uses TRBV6-5 with TRBJ1-2; 8 positions match TRBD1. This CDR3 spans 15 amino acids. CDR1 is MNHEY and CDR2 is SVGAGI in the germline V gene. Trimming removed 6 bases from V and 2 bases from J; junction bases left unmatched: 8. The chain's CDR3 is CASRTNRGRNYGYTF. The CDR3 DNA follows: TGTGCCAGCAGAACCAACAGGGGGAGAAACTATGGCTACACCTTC.

The chain uses TRBV9 and TRBJ2-3; D unresolved. Germline values: CDR1 SGDLS, CDR2 YYNGEE. The CDR3 spans 12 residues. V was pared by 0 bases and J by 3 bases, with 2 bases between. The CDR3 protein is CASSVVTDTQYF. The DNA of the CDR3 is TGTGCCAGCAGCGTAGTAACAGATACGCAGTATTTT.

The V call is TRBV10-3, the J call TRBJ2-7; D might be TRBD1 (6 bases). The V end was cut by 7 bases, the J end by 2 bases, with 12 bases between. The CDR3 length is 13 residues. Germline loops: CDR1 ENHRY, CDR2 SYGVKD. The CDR3 sequence is CAIKGTQPYEQYF. CDR3 coding DNA: TGTGCCATCAAAGGGACACAACCCTACGAGCAGTACTTC.

This clone was detected only once. The chain employs TRBV7-2 and TRBJ2-3; D not resolved. Trimming shortened V by 5 bases and J by 2 bases, and 14 bases separated the two germline ends. This CDR3 region has 15 residues. Germline CDR1 reads SGHTA; CDR2 reads FQGNSA. The CDR3 DNA reads as TGTGCCAGCAGCGTTAGCACACTGTACACAGATACGCAGTATTTT. Its protein is CASSVSTLYTDTQYF.

The chain employs TRBV5-6 and TRBJ1-5, with D tentatively TRBD1 (5 bases). The germline CDR1 and CDR2 sequences are SGHDT and YYEEEE. V lost 0 bases and J 4 bases, leaving 8 bases between the germline ends. The CDR3 has 14 residues. The CDR3 region has the DNA TGTGCCAGCAGCTTGGGACAGCGTAATCAGCCCCAGCATTTT. This sequence encodes CASSLGQRNQPQHF.

The chain links TRBV5-6 to TRBJ2-7, with TRBD1 matching 12 bases. V was pared by 0 bases and J by 2 bases, with 3 bases of the junction left unmatched. Germline V lookup: CDR1 SGHDT, CDR2 YYEEEE. This CDR3 is built from 16 residues. The CDR3 sequence: CASSLGGQGAPYEQYF. Written as DNA, the CDR3 is TGTGCCAGCAGCTTGGGGGGACAGGGGGCTCCCTACGAGCAGTACTTC.

The chain employs TRBV5-1 and TRBJ2-1, with a weak D call TRBD1 (6 bases). CDR3 size: 14 residues. Trimming took off 4 bases at V and 4 bases at J, with 12 bases between the two ends. The germline V gene has CDR1 SGHRS and CDR2 YFSETQ. CDR3 nucleotide sequence: TGCGCCAGCAGCAGGGTTACAGGGTACAATGAGCAGTTCTTC. Translating gives CASSRVTGYNEQFF. The full variable domain, rest sourced from reference TRBV5-1 and TRBJ2-1, is KAGVTQTPRYLIKTRGQQVTLSCSPISGHRSVSWYQQTPGQGLQFLFEYFSETQRNKGNFPGRFSGRQFSNSRSEMNVSTLELGDSALYLCASSRVTGYNEQFFGPGTRLTVL.

This chain uses TRBV4-3 with TRBJ2-2, with D unclear. CDR3 length equals 15 residues. V was shortened by 0 bases and J by 3 bases, with 8 bases between the two germline ends. Germline CDR1 LGHNA, CDR2 YSLEER. CDR3: CASSQEGEYTGELFF. The CDR3 bases are TGCGCCAGCAGCCAAGAGGGCGAGTACACCGGGGAGCTGTTTTTT.

The CDR3 here is CASSRSGGNTGELFF. CDR3 nucleotides: TGTGCCAGCTCACGTAGCGGGGGGAACACCGGGGAGCTGTTTTTT. The rearrangement links TRBV18 to TRBJ2-2, with 9 bases matching TRBD2. Germline V gives CDR1 KGHSH, CDR2 LQKENI. V lost 4 bases to trimming and J lost 1 base; unmatched junction nucleotides: 1. The CDR3 loop spans 15 amino acids.

The CDR3 loop reads CASSYLRGGLYNEQFF. The CDR3, as DNA: TGTGCCAGCAGTTACCTCCGGGGGGGCCTTTACAATGAGCAGTTCTTC. The chain couples TRBV6-2 or TRBV6-3 to TRBJ2-1; 8 bases fit TRBD2. The CDR3 loop spans 16 amino acids. V dropped 2 bases and J dropped 4; count of bases not matched to a gene: 7. Germline-derived CDR1 and CDR2 are MNHEY and SVGEGT.

About this clone: Other DNA sequences in this specimen translate into the identical CDR3. The chain links TRBV11-3 to TRBJ1-1, with 8 bases aligning to TRBD1. The CDR3 has 14 residues. With 5 bases clipped from V and 0 bases from J, the junction kept 2 bases outside the gene matches. Germline V gene data show CDR1 as SGHNT and CDR2 as YENEEA. The CDR3 DNA reads TGTGCCAGCAGCACGGGACAGGTGAACACTGAAGCTTTCTTT. Translated, it gives CASSTGQVNTEAFF.

This chain connects TRBV7-6 to TRBJ2-5; a possible D gene is TRBD2 (6 bases). This CDR3 is built from 15 residues. Trimming left V 2 bases short and J 4 bases short, with 14 bases between. CDR1 and CDR2 (germline): SGHVS, FNYEAQ. The CDR3 nucleotides are TGTGCCAGCAGCTTATTTGGAGGGCCCCCAGAGACCCAGTACTTC. It translates to CASSLFGGPPETQYF.

This clone was observed a few times. This rearrangement joins TRBV7-9 to TRBJ1-4, with a tentative D call TRBD1 (5 bases). The V gene lost 3 bases and the J gene lost 0 bases, with 5 bases spanning the gap. The CDR3 loop spans 14 amino acids. Per the germline V gene, CDR1 is SEHNR and CDR2 is FQNEAQ (reference sequence). The CDR3 region is CASSLDTTNEKLFF. The CDR3 coding sequence is TGTGCCAGCAGCTTGGACACAACTAATGAAAAACTGTTTTTT. The full variable domain, in which reference TRBV7-9 and TRBJ1-4 provide the parts outside the CDR3, is DTGVSQNPRHKITKRGQNVTFRCDPISEHNRLYWYRQTLGQGPEFLTYFQNEAQLEKSRLLSDRFSAERPKGSFSTLEIQRTEQGDSAMYLCASSLDTTNEKLFFGSGTQLSVL.

The rearrangement joins TRBV19 to TRBJ2-1; TRBD2 matches 14 bases. The germline V gene encodes CDR1 LNHDA and CDR2 SQIVND (reference sequence). J was trimmed by 8 bases and V by 5 bases; bases with no gene match: 8. The CDR3 length is 16 residues. As DNA, the CDR3 is TGTGCCAGTAGTCCTCGGACTAGCGGGGGGTTGGATGAGCAGTTCTTC. This translates into CASSPRTSGGLDEQFF.

The rearrangement links TRBV19 to TRBJ2-7, with 7 bases aligning to TRBD1. This CDR3 contains 17 residues. The V segment lost 2 bases and the J segment 5 bases; nucleotides outside the gene matches: 15. Germline lookup yields CDR1 LNHDA and CDR2 SQIVND (reference sequence). The chain's CDR3 is CASSIRTTGSNWHEQYF. DNA of the CDR3: TGTGCCAGTAGTATAAGGACGACAGGGTCCAACTGGCACGAGCAGTACTTC.